This TCR beta chain was documented in a study of T cell changes during pregnancy in multiple sclerosis. V dropped 1 base and J dropped 5; count of bases not matched to a gene: 2. This CDR3 spans 15 amino acids. Germline V gene data show CDR1 as LNHNV and CDR2 as YYDKDF (reference sequence). Data came from immunoSEQ multiplex PCR; TCRdb stores just in-frame clones and leaves some out. The sample yields some 120,000 clones, 90% to 95% seen once. The genes are TRBV15 and TRBJ2-5, with 12 bases fitting TRBD2. The sequence came from a female donor with multiple sclerosis, enrolled in a pregnancy study. The sample was peripheral blood, taken in the third trimester of pregnancy. The CDR3 DNA reads as TGTGCCACCAGCAGAGCTAGCGGGGGGGCGGAGACCCAGTACTTC. Translation: CATSRASGGAETQYF.